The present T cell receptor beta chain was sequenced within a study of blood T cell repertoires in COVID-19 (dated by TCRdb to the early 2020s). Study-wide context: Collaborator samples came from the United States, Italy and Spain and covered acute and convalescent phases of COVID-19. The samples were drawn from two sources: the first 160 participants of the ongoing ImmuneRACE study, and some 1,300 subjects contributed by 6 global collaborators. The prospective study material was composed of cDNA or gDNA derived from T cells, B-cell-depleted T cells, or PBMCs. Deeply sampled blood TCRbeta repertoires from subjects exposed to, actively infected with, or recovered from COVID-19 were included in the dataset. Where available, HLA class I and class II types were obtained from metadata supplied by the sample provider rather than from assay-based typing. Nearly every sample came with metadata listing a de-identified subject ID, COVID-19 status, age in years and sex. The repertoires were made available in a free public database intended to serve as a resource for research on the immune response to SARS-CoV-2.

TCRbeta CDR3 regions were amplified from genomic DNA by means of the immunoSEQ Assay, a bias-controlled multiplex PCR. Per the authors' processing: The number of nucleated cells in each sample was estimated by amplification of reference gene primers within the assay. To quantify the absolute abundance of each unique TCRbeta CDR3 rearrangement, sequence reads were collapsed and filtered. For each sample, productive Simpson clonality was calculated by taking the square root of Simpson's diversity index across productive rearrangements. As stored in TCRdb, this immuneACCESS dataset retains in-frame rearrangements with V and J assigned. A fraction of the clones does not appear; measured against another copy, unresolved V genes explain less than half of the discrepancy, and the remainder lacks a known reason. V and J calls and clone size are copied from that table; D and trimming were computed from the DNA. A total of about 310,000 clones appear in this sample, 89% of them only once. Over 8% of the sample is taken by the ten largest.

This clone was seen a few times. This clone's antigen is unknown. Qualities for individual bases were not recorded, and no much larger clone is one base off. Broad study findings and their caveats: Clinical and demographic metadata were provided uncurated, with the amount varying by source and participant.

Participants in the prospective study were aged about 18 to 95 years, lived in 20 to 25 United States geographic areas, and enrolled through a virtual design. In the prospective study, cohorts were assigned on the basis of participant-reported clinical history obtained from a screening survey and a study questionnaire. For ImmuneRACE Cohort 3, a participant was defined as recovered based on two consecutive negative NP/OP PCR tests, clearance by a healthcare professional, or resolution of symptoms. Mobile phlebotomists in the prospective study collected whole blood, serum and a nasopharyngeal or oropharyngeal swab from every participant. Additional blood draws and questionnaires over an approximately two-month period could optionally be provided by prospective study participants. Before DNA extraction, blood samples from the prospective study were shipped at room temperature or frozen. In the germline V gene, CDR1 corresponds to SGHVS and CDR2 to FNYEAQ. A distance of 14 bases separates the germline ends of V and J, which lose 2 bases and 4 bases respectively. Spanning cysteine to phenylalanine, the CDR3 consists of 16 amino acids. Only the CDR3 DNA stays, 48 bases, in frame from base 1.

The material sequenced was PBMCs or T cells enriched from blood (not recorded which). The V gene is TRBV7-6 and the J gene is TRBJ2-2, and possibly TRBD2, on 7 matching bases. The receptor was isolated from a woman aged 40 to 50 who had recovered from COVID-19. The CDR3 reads CASSLRGGQGTGELFF. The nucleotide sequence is TGTGCCAGCAGCTTAAGGGGGGGCCAGGGCACCGGGGAGCTGTTTTTT.